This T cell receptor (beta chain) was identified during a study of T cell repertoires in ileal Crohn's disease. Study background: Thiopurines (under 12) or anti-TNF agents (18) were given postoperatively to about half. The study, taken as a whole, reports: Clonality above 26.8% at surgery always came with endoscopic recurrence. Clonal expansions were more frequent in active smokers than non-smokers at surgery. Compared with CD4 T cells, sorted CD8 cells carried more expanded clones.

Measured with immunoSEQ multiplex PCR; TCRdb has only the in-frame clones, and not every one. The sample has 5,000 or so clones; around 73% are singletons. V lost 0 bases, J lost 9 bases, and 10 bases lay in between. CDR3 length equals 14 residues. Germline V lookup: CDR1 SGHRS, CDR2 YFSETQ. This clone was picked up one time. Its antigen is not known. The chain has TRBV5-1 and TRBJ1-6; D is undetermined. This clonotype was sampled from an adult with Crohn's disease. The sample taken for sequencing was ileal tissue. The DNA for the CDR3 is TGCGCCAGCAGCTTGGCCGGAGGAGGTTCACCCCTCCACTTT. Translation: CASSLAGGGSPLHF.